The present entry profiles one T cell receptor beta chain with its context. These data are taken from a study of blood T cell repertoires in COVID-19. Only in-frame clones appear in the TCRdb table, and some are missing; sequencing was by immunoSEQ multiplex PCR. The sample consists of roughly 150,000 clones, about 82% of them appearing once. The receptor's source is a woman aged 40 to 50 who had recovered from COVID-19. The sequenced material came from PBMCs or T cells enriched from blood (not recorded which).

In nucleotides, the CDR3 is TGTGCCACCCCGGGACTAGCGGGGGGGCCCCACAATGAGCAGTTCTTC. The encoded protein is CATPGLAGGPHNEQFF. The rearrangement uses TRBV2 and TRBJ2-1, with 16 bases aligning to TRBD2. V trimming: 10 bases; J trimming: 5 bases; junction bases outside the gene matches: 8. Per the germline V gene, CDR1 is SNHLY and CDR2 is FYNNEI. The length of the CDR3 is 16 residues.